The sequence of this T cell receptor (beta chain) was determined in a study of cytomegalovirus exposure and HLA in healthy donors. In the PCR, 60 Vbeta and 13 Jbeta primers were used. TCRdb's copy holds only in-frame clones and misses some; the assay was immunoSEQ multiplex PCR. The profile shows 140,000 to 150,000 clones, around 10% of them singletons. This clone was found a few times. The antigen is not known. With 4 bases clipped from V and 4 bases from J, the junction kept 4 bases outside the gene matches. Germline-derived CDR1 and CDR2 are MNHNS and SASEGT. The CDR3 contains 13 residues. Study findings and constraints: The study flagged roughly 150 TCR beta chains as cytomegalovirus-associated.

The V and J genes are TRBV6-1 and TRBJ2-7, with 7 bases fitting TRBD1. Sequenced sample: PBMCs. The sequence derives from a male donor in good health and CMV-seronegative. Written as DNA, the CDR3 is TGTGCCAGCAGTGGTGGGGGACAGTACGAGCAGTACTTC. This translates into CASSGGGQYEQYF.